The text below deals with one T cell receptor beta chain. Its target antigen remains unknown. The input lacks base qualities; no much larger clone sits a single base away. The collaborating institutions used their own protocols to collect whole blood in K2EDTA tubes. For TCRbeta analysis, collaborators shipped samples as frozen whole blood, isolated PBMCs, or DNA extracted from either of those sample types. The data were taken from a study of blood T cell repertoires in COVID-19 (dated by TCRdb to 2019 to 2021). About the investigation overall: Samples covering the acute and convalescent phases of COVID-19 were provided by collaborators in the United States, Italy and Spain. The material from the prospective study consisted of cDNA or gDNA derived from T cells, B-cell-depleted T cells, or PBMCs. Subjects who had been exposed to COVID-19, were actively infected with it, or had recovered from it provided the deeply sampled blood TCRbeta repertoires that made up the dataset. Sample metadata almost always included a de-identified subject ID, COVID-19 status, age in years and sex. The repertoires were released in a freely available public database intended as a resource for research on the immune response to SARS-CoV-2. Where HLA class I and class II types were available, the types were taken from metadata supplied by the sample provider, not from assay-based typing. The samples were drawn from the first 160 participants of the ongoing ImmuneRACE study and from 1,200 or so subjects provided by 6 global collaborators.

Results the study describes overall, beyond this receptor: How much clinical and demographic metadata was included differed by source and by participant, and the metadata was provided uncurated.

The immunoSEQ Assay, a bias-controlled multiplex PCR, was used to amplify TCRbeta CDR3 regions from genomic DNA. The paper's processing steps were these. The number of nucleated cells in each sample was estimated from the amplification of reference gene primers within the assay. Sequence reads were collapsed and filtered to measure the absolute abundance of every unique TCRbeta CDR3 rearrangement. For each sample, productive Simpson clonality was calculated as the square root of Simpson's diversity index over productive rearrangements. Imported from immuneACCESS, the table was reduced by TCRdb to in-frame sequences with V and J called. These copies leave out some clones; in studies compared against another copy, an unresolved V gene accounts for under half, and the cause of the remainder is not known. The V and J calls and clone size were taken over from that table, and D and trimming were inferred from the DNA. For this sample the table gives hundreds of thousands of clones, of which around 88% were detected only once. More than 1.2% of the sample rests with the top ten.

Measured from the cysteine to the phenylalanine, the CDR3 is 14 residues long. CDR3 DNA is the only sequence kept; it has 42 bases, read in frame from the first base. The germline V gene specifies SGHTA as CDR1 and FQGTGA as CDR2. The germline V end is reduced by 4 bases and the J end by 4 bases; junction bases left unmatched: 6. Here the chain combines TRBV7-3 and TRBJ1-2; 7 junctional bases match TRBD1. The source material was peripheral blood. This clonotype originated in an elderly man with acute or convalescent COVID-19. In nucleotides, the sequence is TGTGCCAGCAGCTCCCGACAGGGTAGCTATGGCTACACCTTC. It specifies CASSSRQGSYGYTF.